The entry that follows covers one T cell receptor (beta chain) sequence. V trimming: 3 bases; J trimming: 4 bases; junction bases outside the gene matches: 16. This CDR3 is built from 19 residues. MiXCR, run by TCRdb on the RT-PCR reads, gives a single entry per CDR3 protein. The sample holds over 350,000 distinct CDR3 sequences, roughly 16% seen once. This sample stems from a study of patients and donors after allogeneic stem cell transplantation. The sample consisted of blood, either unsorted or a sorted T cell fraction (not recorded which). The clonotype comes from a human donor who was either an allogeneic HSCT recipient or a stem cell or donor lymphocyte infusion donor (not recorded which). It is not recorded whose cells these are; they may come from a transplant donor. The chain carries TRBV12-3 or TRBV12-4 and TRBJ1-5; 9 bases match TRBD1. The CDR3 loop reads CASSLLWDRARVGNQPQHF. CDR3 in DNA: TGTGCCAGCAGTTTGCTTTGGGACAGGGCCCGGGTCGGGAATCAGCCCCAGCATTTT.